A selection of T cell receptor beta chains follows, all from one sample in a study of T cell responses to AZD1222 COVID-19 vaccine. The method was immunoSEQ multiplex PCR; TCRdb's version includes in-frame clones alone and lacks a portion of them. The sample lists 150,000 or so clones; 92% were seen once. This sample comprised peripheral blood, obtained 28 days after the second AZD1222 dose. The receptors stem from an adult who received the AZD1222 COVID-19 vaccine. The CDR3 runs from the conserved cysteine through the conserved F or W. D genes are given only for firm matches. The size field is filled for only some rows; it gives once, few, many or a size class.

length	D	V	J	size	DNA	CDR3
16	TRBD1	TRBV9	TRBJ2-2	once	TGTGCCAGCACCCAAGGACAGGCTCCGAACACCGGGGAGCTGTTTTTT	CASTQGQAPNTGELFF
14	NA	TRBV28	TRBJ1-1	NA	TGTGCCAGCAGTTTATTAACAGGGAGGACTGAAGCTTTCTTT	CASSLLTGRTEAFF
14	NA	TRBV28	TRBJ2-6	NA	TGTGCCACCGATCGTACTCTAGGGGCCAACGTCCTGACTTTC	CATDRTLGANVLTF
15	NA	TRBV2	TRBJ2-1	NA	TGTGCCAGCAGTGAACGGAGGGCCGGGACAATGGAGCAGTTCTTC	CASSERRAGTMEQFF
14	TRBD1	TRBV19	TRBJ1-1	NA	TGTGCCAGTCAGCGGACAGGGACGGTCACTGAAGCTTTCTTT	CASQRTGTVTEAFF
11	NA	TRBV12-3/TRBV12-4	TRBJ2-1	NA	TGTGCCAGCAGAAACCCGGGGGAGCAGTTCTTC	CASRNPGEQFF
15	NA	TRBV27	TRBJ2-6	NA	TGTGCCAGCAGTTTGGTACGGTTTGGGGCCAACGTCCTGACTTTC	CASSLVRFGANVLTF
12	NA	TRBV4-1	TRBJ1-2	NA	TGCGCCAGCAGCCTCCACGGCCTTGGCTACACCTTC	CASSLHGLGYTF
15	NA	TRBV10-2	TRBJ2-7	NA	TGCGCCAGCAGTGAGCCTGGTCCCCGAATTTACGAGCAGTACTTC	CASSEPGPRIYEQYF
14	NA	TRBV5-1	TRBJ1-1	NA	TGCGCCAGCACCCCCCCCGGAATGAACACTGAAGCTTTCTTT	CASTPPGMNTEAFF
13	TRBD1	TRBV30	TRBJ2-2	NA	TGTGCCTGGGGACAGGGGAGCACCGGGGAGCTGTTTTTT	CAWGQGSTGELFF
17	TRBD1	TRBV11-3	TRBJ1-6	NA	TGTGCCAGCAGCGTAAAACAGGGGCCTCGGGGGAATTCACCCCTCCACTTT	CASSVKQGPRGNSPLHF
13	NA	TRBV7-8	TRBJ2-5	NA	TGTGCCAGCAGCTTCCCCGGCGGGGAGACCCAGTACTTC	CASSFPGGETQYF
15	NA	TRBV4-2	TRBJ2-7	few	TGTGCCAGCAGCCAAATGCCGAGTAAAGCCTACGAGCAGTACTTC	CASSQMPSKAYEQYF